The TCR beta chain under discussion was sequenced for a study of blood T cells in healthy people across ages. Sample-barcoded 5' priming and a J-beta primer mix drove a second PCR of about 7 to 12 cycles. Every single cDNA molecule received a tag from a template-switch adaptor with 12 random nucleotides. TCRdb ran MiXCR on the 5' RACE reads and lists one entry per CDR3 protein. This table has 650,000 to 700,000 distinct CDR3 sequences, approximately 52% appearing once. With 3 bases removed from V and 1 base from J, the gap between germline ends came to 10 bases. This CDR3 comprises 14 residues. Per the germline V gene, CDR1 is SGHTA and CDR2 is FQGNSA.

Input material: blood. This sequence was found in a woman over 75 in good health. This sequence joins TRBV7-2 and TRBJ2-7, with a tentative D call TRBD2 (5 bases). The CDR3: CASSFTSASYEQYF. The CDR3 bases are TGTGCCAGCAGCTTCACTAGTGCGTCCTACGAGCAGTACTTC.